Below, one T cell receptor (beta chain) is given with its context. One end of the junction varies from germline; a read error may be responsible. Every sample yielded at least 6.5 million isolated PBMCs. This specimen belongs to a study of blood T cells in healthy people across ages. This CDR3 spans 14 amino acids. The V gene's germline CDR1 is SNHLY and CDR2 FYNNEI. With a J-beta primer mix and a sample-barcoded 5' primer, a second PCR ran roughly 6 to 11 cycles. Each TCR beta cDNA got a 12-nucleotide random molecular identifier. TCRdb fed the 5' RACE reads into MiXCR, producing one record per CDR3 protein. The repertoire holds about 700,000 distinct CDR3 sequences, with 32% as singletons.

The rearrangement links TRBV2 to TRBJ1-5; the match to TRBD1 covers 7 bases. Material: blood. The origin of this receptor is a woman aged 80 or older in good health. CDR3 nucleotide sequence: TGTGCCAGCAGTGAGACAGGGAGCAATCCGCCCCAGCATTTT. Protein: CASSETGSNPPQHF.